These 10 T cell receptor beta chains were all obtained from the same sample, sequenced in a study of blood T cell repertoires in COVID-19. Using immunoSEQ multiplex PCR, the repertoire was profiled, and TCRdb retains in-frame clones only, with some absent. Of 150,000 to 200,000 clones in the sample, around 86% were seen once. The sequencing sample was made of peripheral blood. The receptors stem from a man in his 70s with acute or convalescent COVID-19.

The CDR3 sequence is CASSLGGKNIQYF. DNA for the CDR3: TGTGCCAGCAGCCTCGGGGGGAAAAACATTCAGTACTTC. The V and J genes are TRBV2 and TRBJ2-4, with 7 bases identical to TRBD2. The CDR3 contains 13 residues. Germline assignment: CDR1 SNHLY and CDR2 FYNNEI. With 6 bases clipped from V and 4 bases from J, the junction kept 3 bases outside the gene matches.

This chain joins TRBV5-1 and TRBJ1-6; tentative D call: TRBD1 (6 bases). From germline, CDR1 is SGHRS and CDR2 YFSETQ. The CDR3 contains 15 residues. The V end lost 4 bases, the J end lost 8 bases, and 16 bases lay between the germline ends. In DNA form, the CDR3 reads TGCGCCAGCAGCCGCCTGGGGGGGGCGGATTCACCCCTCCACTTT. Its protein is CASSRLGGADSPLHF. The entire variable domain, with the rest obtained from reference TRBV5-1 and TRBJ1-6, is as follows: KAGVTQTPRYLIKTRGQQVTLSCSPISGHRSVSWYQQTPGQGLQFLFEYFSETQRNKGNFPGRFSGRQFSNSRSEMNVSTLELGDSALYLCASSRLGGADSPLHFGNGTRLTVT.

Comments on this clone: Other DNA variants within this sample encode the same CDR3. This sequence joins TRBV5-1 and TRBJ1-1; 9 nucleotides agree with TRBD1. The CDR3 sequence is 13 residues long. Germline lookup yields CDR1 SGHRS and CDR2 YFSETQ. V shed 3 bases, J shed 6 bases, and the junction held 3 bases outside the gene matches. DNA of the CDR3: TGCGCCAGCAGCTGGGACAGGGAGGCTGAAGCTTTCTTT. Its protein is CASSWDREAEAFF. The full variable domain, completed using reference TRBV5-1 and TRBJ1-1, is KAGVTQTPRYLIKTRGQQVTLSCSPISGHRSVSWYQQTPGQGLQFLFEYFSETQRNKGNFPGRFSGRQFSNSRSEMNVSTLELGDSALYLCASSWDREAEAFFGQGTRLTVV.

The chain joins TRBV10-1 to TRBJ1-1, with D perhaps matching TRBD1 (6 bases). The CDR3 has 13 amino acids. Looked up from germline, CDR1 is WNHNN and CDR2 is SYGVQD (reference sequence). The V end was cut by 5 bases, the J end by 3 bases, with 10 bases between. The CDR3 sequence is CASSLKGDTEAFF. As DNA, the CDR3 is TGCGCCAGCAGTCTCAAGGGGGACACTGAAGCTTTCTTT.

The V and J genes are TRBV9 and TRBJ2-6; D is unclear. From germline, CDR1 is SGDLS and CDR2 YYNGEE. Trimming removed 4 bases from V and 2 bases from J, with 13 bases in between. The CDR3 sequence is 16 residues long. The CDR3 DNA reads as TGTGCCAGCAGCCCAGGTACCCTCCCTGGGGCCAACGTCCTGACTTTC. As protein: CASSPGTLPGANVLTF. The full variable domain, completed using reference TRBV9 and TRBJ2-6, is DSGVTQTPKHLITATGQRVTLRCSPRSGDLSVYWYQQSLDQGLQFLIQYYNGEERAKGNILERFSAQQFPDLHSELNLSSLELGDSALYFCASSPGTLPGANVLTFGAGSRLTVL.

The chain employs TRBV10-1 and TRBJ2-2; D might be TRBD2 (5 bases). Germline V gene lookup returns CDR1 WNHNN and CDR2 SYGVQD (reference sequence). The CDR3 length is 14 residues. Trimming pared 2 bases from V and 3 bases from J, leaving 7 bases between. The CDR3 DNA follows: TGCGCCAGCAGTGAGGCGGGTGACACCGGGGAGCTGTTTTTT. It yields the protein CASSEAGDTGELFF.

The chain links TRBV24-1 to TRBJ1-1; tentatively, D is TRBD1 (5 bases). The V gene lost 0 bases and the J gene lost 4 bases, with 14 bases spanning the gap. Germline assignment: CDR1 KGHDR and CDR2 SFDVKD. This CDR3 is 16 amino acids long. CDR3 amino acids: CATSDLKGRVRTEAFF. As DNA, the CDR3 is TGTGCCACCAGTGATTTGAAAGGCAGGGTCCGCACTGAAGCTTTCTTT.

The gene calls are TRBV7-9 and TRBJ1-4, with D uncertain. The CDR3 length is 14 residues. Germline V gene data show CDR1 as SEHNR and CDR2 as FQNEAQ (reference sequence). Trimming removed 2 bases from V and 4 bases from J, with 8 bases in between. The CDR3 here is CASSLRTVNEKLFF. The CDR3 DNA is TGTGCCAGCAGCTTAAGAACAGTTAATGAAAAACTGTTTTTT.

This clone was seen a few times. V gene TRBV30 combines with J gene TRBJ1-4, with TRBD1 matching 7 bases. Trimming at V came to 0 bases and at J to 7 bases, leaving 2 bases not matched to a gene. CDR3 size: 13 residues. The germline CDR1 and CDR2 sequences are GTSNPN and SVGIG (reference sequence). The CDR3 sequence is CAWSVRDSEKLFF. CDR3 coding DNA: TGTGCCTGGAGTGTACGGGACAGTGAAAAACTGTTTTTT.

The chain carries TRBV11-2 and TRBJ2-7; D is perhaps TRBD2 (6 bases). The germline gives CDR1 SGHAT, CDR2 FQNNGV. The germline V and J ends were trimmed by 0 bases and 0 bases, with 12 bases remaining between them. The length of the CDR3 is 16 residues. The CDR3, as DNA: TGTGCCAGCAGCTTAGATATTAGGACTATCTCCTACGAGCAGTACTTC. Translating gives CASSLDIRTISYEQYF.